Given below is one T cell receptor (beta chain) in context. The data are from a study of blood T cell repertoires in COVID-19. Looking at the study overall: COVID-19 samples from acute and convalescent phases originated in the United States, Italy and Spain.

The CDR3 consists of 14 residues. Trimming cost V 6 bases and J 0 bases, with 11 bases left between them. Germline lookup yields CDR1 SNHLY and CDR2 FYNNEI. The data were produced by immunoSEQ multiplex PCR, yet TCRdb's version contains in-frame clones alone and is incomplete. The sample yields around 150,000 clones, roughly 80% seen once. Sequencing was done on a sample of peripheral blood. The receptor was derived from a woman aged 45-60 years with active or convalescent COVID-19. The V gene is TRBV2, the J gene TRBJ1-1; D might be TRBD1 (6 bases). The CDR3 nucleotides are TGTGCCAGCAGGAGGGGGTTCTTGAACACTGAAGCTTTCTTT. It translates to CASRRGFLNTEAFF.